This is a list of T cell receptor beta chains from one sample in a study of long-term antiretroviral therapy in people with HIV. The data were produced by immunoSEQ multiplex PCR, yet TCRdb's version contains in-frame clones alone and is incomplete. The sample carries about 16,000 clones, around 74% recorded once. This sample comprised unsorted PBMCs, obtained roughly 2.5 years before starting antiretroviral therapy. These receptors all come from a woman aged 45-59 years with HIV. The CDR3 runs from the conserved cysteine through the conserved F or W. Each record gives: clone size, V gene, J gene, D gene, CDR3 protein, CDR3 DNA. D genes are given only for firm matches. Some rows have no size entry. The others give once, few or many, or a class for an expanded clone.

>NA|TRBV7-8|TRBJ2-1|NA
CASSLGQYNEQFF
TGTGCCAGCAGCTTAGGACAGTACAATGAGCAGTTCTTC
>once|TRBV7-3|TRBJ2-2|NA
CASSPRFRGSGELFF
TGTGCCAGCAGCCCGCGGTTTAGGGGGTCCGGGGAGCTGTTTTTT
>once|TRBV11-2|TRBJ2-3|NA
CASSIQLATQYF
TGTGCCAGCAGCATCCAACTAGCAACGCAGTATTTT
>NA|TRBV2|TRBJ2-1|NA
CASRDGLRGYEQFF
TGTGCCAGCAGGGATGGACTCCGGGGCTATGAGCAGTTCTTC
>NA|TRBV6-6|TRBJ1-1|NA
CASSYGYMNTEAFF
TGTGCCAGCAGTTATGGATACATGAACACTGAAGCTTTCTTT
>NA|TRBV29-1|TRBJ2-7|NA
CSVRGGGSYEQYF
TGCAGCGTGAGGGGTGGCGGTTCCTACGAGCAGTACTTC
>NA|TRBV7-3|TRBJ2-1|NA
CASSLGPANNEQFF
TGTGCCAGCAGCTTGGGGCCGGCGAACAATGAGCAGTTCTTC
>NA|TRBV14|TRBJ1-6|TRBD1
CASSLPGQYNSPLHF
TGTGCCAGCAGCCTCCCGGGACAGTATAATTCACCCCTCCACTTT
>NA|TRBV7-3|TRBJ1-1|NA
CASTPDGAWTEAFF
TGTGCCAGCACCCCCGATGGGGCGTGGACTGAAGCTTTCTTT
>few|TRBV4-2|TRBJ1-1|TRBD1
CASSLRQGQAFF
TGTGCCAGCAGCCTCCGACAGGGACAAGCTTTCTTT
>few|TRBV19|TRBJ2-1|TRBD2
CASTRTSGGNEQFF
TGTGCAAGTACTCGGACTAGCGGGGGCAATGAGCAGTTCTTC
>NA|TRBV11-2|TRBJ2-7|TRBD2
CASSWTEGLAYEQYF
TGTGCCAGCAGCTGGACCGAGGGACTAGCGTACGAGCAGTACTTC
>NA|TRBV15|TRBJ1-1|NA
CATSRDRAAEAFF
TGTGCCACCAGCAGAGATCGGGCAGCTGAAGCTTTCTTT
>few|TRBV6-5|TRBJ1-5|TRBD1
CASSLTGQVQPQHF
TGTGCCAGCAGCCTCACCGGACAGGTACAGCCCCAGCATTTT
>few|TRBV6-5|TRBJ1-5|NA
CASRRTTSLGQPQHF
TGTGCCAGCAGACGAACGACCTCTCTGGGCCAGCCCCAGCATTTT
>medium-sized|TRBV2|TRBJ1-6|NA
CASRTGANSPLHF
TGTGCCAGCAGGACAGGAGCTAATTCACCCCTCCACTTT
>NA|TRBV7-9|TRBJ2-2|NA
CASIIEGGTGELFF
TGTGCCAGCATTATTGAAGGAGGCACCGGGGAGCTGTTTTTT
>NA|TRBV19|TRBJ1-4|NA
CASSMPRGVNEKLFF
TGTGCCAGTAGTATGCCCCGAGGGGTCAATGAAAAACTGTTTTTT
>NA|TRBV5-6|TRBJ2-7|NA
CASSFDGGSYEQYF
TGTGCCAGCAGCTTCGATGGAGGCTCCTACGAGCAGTACTTC
>NA|TRBV4-2|TRBJ1-2|NA
CASSPGIDYGYTF
TGTGCCAGCAGCCCCGGAATCGATTATGGTTACACCTTC
>NA|TRBV10-2|TRBJ2-7|TRBD1
CASGDRGREQYF
TGCGCCAGCGGGGACAGGGGGAGAGAGCAGTACTTC
>NA|TRBV10-3|TRBJ2-4|NA
CAIGPQADKNIQYF
TGTGCCATCGGGCCCCAGGCAGATAAAAACATTCAGTACTTC
>NA|TRBV7-8|TRBJ1-1|TRBD1
CASSSRDRGSNTEAFF
TGTGCCAGCAGCTCCCGGGACAGGGGTTCGAACACTGAAGCTTTCTTT
>NA|TRBV5-8|TRBJ1-3|NA
CASSLVGSSGNTIYF
TGTGCCAGCAGCTTGGTTGGGAGCTCTGGAAACACCATATATTTT
>NA|TRBV6-6|TRBJ1-3|TRBD1
CASRPGGNSGNTIYF
TGTGCCAGCAGGCCAGGGGGAAACTCTGGAAACACCATATATTTT
>NA|TRBV10-3|TRBJ2-5|NA
CATTGTHGETQYF
TGTGCCACAACCGGGACCCACGGAGAGACCCAGTACTTC
>NA|TRBV5-4|TRBJ1-4|NA
CASSSNRAVNEKLFF
TGTGCCAGCAGCTCGAACCGGGCCGTTAATGAAAAACTGTTTTTT
>few|TRBV14|TRBJ1-3|NA
CASSHGNTIYF
TGTGCCAGCAGCCACGGAAACACCATATATTTT
>few|TRBV25-1|TRBJ1-2|NA
CASSVGGGYGYTF
TGTGCCAGCAGTGTGGGGGGAGGCTATGGCTACACCTTC